This TCR beta chain was obtained from a study of OX40 agonist ivuxolimab in advanced cancers. Across the whole study: Patients receiving dose escalation had hepatocellular carcinoma, melanoma, renal cell or head and neck cancer. Study-wide results and limits: Some nonresponders likewise displayed low normalized T-cell clonal expansion. Partial responders receiving 0.1-3.0 mg/kg showed among the lowest clonal expansion.

This clone was counted once. The antigen is not known. The V end lost 5 bases, the J end lost 0 bases, and 10 bases lay between the germline ends. The CDR3 has 14 amino acids. Per the germline V gene, CDR1 is SGHRS and CDR2 is YFSETQ. Generated by immunoSEQ multiplex PCR, the TCRdb table keeps only in-frame clones and is missing some. This table holds tens of thousands of clones, more than 70% found once. This sequence originates from an adult with an advanced solid tumor such as melanoma, head and neck, liver or kidney cancer. The specimen comprised CD4+ or CD8+ T cells sorted from blood, sampled in a trial of the OX40 agonist ivuxolimab. This chain joins TRBV5-1 and TRBJ2-3; perhaps TRBD1 as D (6 bases). CDR3 DNA: TGCGCCAGCAGACCTGGACAGAGCACAGATACGCAGTATTTT. Its protein is CASRPGQSTDTQYF.